The 25 T cell receptor beta chains listed next were all sequenced from one sample in a study of blood T cell repertoires in COVID-19. The data were produced by immunoSEQ multiplex PCR, yet TCRdb's version contains in-frame clones alone and is incomplete. The sample holds approximately 94,000 clones, over 75% seen once. Sequencing was done on a sample of peripheral blood. All receptors derive from a human donor in a cohort sampled during active COVID-19.

The rearrangement joins TRBV12-3 or TRBV12-4 to TRBJ2-7, with TRBD1 as a possible D gene (6 bases). Between the trimmed V and J ends, which lost 3 bases and 3 bases, there was a span of 9 bases. The CDR3 runs to 13 residues. For the CDR3, the DNA is TGTGCCAGCAGTTTTGCCAGGGGCTACGAGCAGTACTTC. Translation gives CASSFARGYEQYF.

J is TRBJ1-6 and V is TRBV9; TRBD1 matches at 7 bases. The germline V gene has CDR1 SGDLS and CDR2 YYNGEE. The CDR3 runs to 16 residues. Trimming removed 0 bases from V and 9 bases from J; junction bases left unmatched: 9. The CDR3 loop reads CASSVGSRTGSSPLHF. CDR3 nucleotide sequence: TGTGCCAGCAGCGTAGGATCCCGGACAGGCTCTTCACCCCTCCACTTT.

The rearrangement links TRBV28 to TRBJ2-7, with D perhaps matching TRBD1 (6 bases). V was clipped by 6 bases and J by 12 bases, with 21 bases between them. The CDR3 covers 13 residues. Germline V gives CDR1 MDHEN, CDR2 SYDVKM. CDR3 amino acids: CASSEGHLLRGYF. Written as DNA, the CDR3 is TGTGCCAGCAGCGAGGGACATCTACTACGAGGGTACTTC.

This chain links TRBV14 with TRBJ1-2; no definite D call. The CDR3 extends over 13 amino acids. V was trimmed by 0 bases and J by 4 bases, leaving 6 bases between them. Germline loops: CDR1 SGHDN, CDR2 FVKESK. In nucleotides, the CDR3 is TGTGCCAGCAGCCAAGATCTAACCTATGGCTACACCTTC. Amino acid sequence: CASSQDLTYGYTF.

The rearrangement links TRBV11-2 to TRBJ1-4; D is undetermined. The CDR3 length is 16 residues. The V end was cut by 3 bases, the J end by 0 bases, with 11 bases between. Germline assignment: CDR1 SGHAT and CDR2 FQNNGV. This chain's CDR3 is CASSLEGWATNEKLFF. The CDR3, as DNA: TGTGCCAGCAGCTTGGAGGGTTGGGCAACTAATGAAAAACTGTTTTTT.

The chain has TRBV7-9 and TRBJ1-1, with unresolved D. Germline V gene data show CDR1 as SEHNR and CDR2 as FQNEAQ (reference sequence). The ends were cut back, 5 bases at V and 3 bases at J, with 10 bases in the middle. The CDR3 is 13 residues long. CDR3 sequence (DNA): TGTGCCAGCAGCAGGGAAGCGGACACTGAAGCTTTCTTT. Amino acids: CASSREADTEAFF.

The V gene is TRBV2, the J gene TRBJ2-7; 7 bases are a match to TRBD1. From germline, CDR1 is SNHLY and CDR2 FYNNEI. With V trimmed by 6 bases and J by 1 base, 0 bases remained unmatched. CDR3 size: 12 residues. The CDR3 DNA is TGTGCCAGCAGACAGGGGTCCTACGAGCAGTACTTC. Its protein is CASRQGSYEQYF.

This chain links TRBV14 with TRBJ2-1; 12 bases map to TRBD2. The germline gives CDR1 SGHDN, CDR2 FVKESK. The CDR3 sequence is 15 residues long. The trim removed 4 bases at V and 7 bases at J, leaving 5 bases unmatched. The CDR3 bases are TGTGCCAGCAGCCTCAGACTAGCGGGAGTGAATGAGCAGTTCTTC. Its protein is CASSLRLAGVNEQFF.

With regard to this clone: Additional DNA sequences in this sample encode the identical CDR3. J is TRBJ2-3 and V is TRBV6-5, with TRBD1 identical over 11 bases. Looked up from germline, CDR1 is MNHEY and CDR2 is SVGAGI. The CDR3 sequence is 14 residues long. The V segment lost 6 bases and the J segment 6 bases; nucleotides outside the gene matches: 5. CDR3 sequence: CASSRGQGADTQYF. The CDR3 bases are TGTGCCAGCAGCCGCGGACAGGGGGCGGATACGCAGTATTTT.

CDR3 amino acids: CAKRAGTGVEAFF. The CDR3 DNA is TGTGCAAAACGGGCCGGGACAGGGGTTGAAGCTTTCTTT. The chain couples TRBV12-2 to TRBJ1-1; the tabulated D call, TRBD1, remains unverified against the DNA. TRBV12-2 is noted as a pseudogene. The CDR3 runs 13 residues.

The V and J genes are TRBV10-3 and TRBJ2-7, with a tentative D call TRBD1 (6 bases). Germline V gene lookup returns CDR1 ENHRY and CDR2 SYGVKD. The CDR3 is 14 amino acids. V was clipped by 5 bases and J by 2 bases, with 13 bases between them. The DNA of the CDR3 is TGTGCCATCAGTCTGACAGGCCTGGCCTACGAGCAGTACTTC. It translates to CAISLTGLAYEQYF.

This clone was seen just once. This sample also contains other DNA sequences that code for the same CDR3. The CDR3 loop reads CASSLTSGTTYNEQFF. In DNA, the CDR3 is TGTGCCAGCAGCTTAACTAGCGGGACTACCTACAATGAGCAGTTCTTC. This rearrangement joins TRBV7-6 to TRBJ2-1; 10 bases are shared with TRBD2. The CDR3 is 16 residues long. Looked up from germline, CDR1 is SGHVS and CDR2 is FNYEAQ. Trimming cost V 2 bases and J 2 bases; bases outside gene matches: 3.

V is TRBV19 and J is TRBJ2-3; TRBD2 matches 11 bases. Germline V gene sequence: CDR1 LNHDA, CDR2 SQIVND (reference sequence). The V and J ends lost 8 bases and 0 bases, in that order; junction bases with no gene match: 10. The CDR3 runs to 17 residues. The CDR3, as DNA: TGTGCCAGTCTCCCTTCCGGGACTAGCGGTAGCACAGATACGCAGTATTTT. It yields the protein CASLPSGTSGSTDTQYF.

This chain links TRBV25-1 with TRBJ1-1; D may be TRBD1 (5 bases). The CDR3 covers 14 residues. Trimming shortened V by 6 bases and J by 6 bases, and 17 bases separated the two germline ends. Looked up from germline, CDR1 is MGHDK and CDR2 is SYGVNS. The CDR3 loop reads CASREQTEGAEAFF. DNA of the CDR3: TGTGCCAGCAGGGAACAGACGGAAGGGGCTGAAGCTTTCTTT.

The chain links TRBV18 to TRBJ2-2, with D perhaps matching TRBD2 (5 bases). Germline V gives CDR1 KGHSH, CDR2 LQKENI. The CDR3 is 16 residues long. V shed 3 bases and J shed 4 bases, with 15 bases lying between them. The CDR3 spells CASSPSDPRVTGELFF. CDR3 nucleotides: TGTGCCAGCTCACCGTCAGACCCGCGGGTCACCGGGGAGCTGTTTTTT.

The CDR3 DNA sequence: TGTGCCAGTAGGCAGGACTCCAACTATGGCTACACCTTC. Translating gives CASRQDSNYGYTF. J is TRBJ1-2 and V is TRBV19; D is unclear. The germline CDR1 and CDR2 sequences are LNHDA and SQIVND (reference sequence). This CDR3 has 13 residues. The V end was cut by 6 bases, the J end by 2 bases, with 10 bases between.

The chain combines TRBV29-1 with TRBJ2-5; tentative D call: TRBD1 (6 bases). The CDR3 spans 13 residues. The V gene lost 8 bases and the J gene lost 1 base, with 14 bases spanning the gap. Germline CDR1 is SQVTM and CDR2 is ANQGSEA. This chain's CDR3 is CSSTGYFQETQYF. The CDR3 region has the DNA TGCAGCTCAACAGGGTATTTCCAAGAGACCCAGTACTTC.

This clone was detected a few times. The V and J genes are TRBV7-2 and TRBJ2-3; 13 nucleotides agree with TRBD2. This CDR3 has 16 amino acids. Germline trimming cut 3 bases from V and 4 bases from J; bases unmatched to any gene: 4. Germline CDR1 reads SGHTA; CDR2 reads FQGNSA. The CDR3 is CASSFTSGRAPDTQYF. CDR3 sequence (DNA): TGTGCCAGCAGCTTTACTAGCGGGAGGGCCCCAGATACGCAGTATTTT.

This clone was counted only a few times. The rearrangement uses TRBV3-1 (or the pseudogene TRBV3-2) and TRBJ2-7, with D hard to call. Deletions cut 6 bases from V and 1 base from J, with 7 bases between. This CDR3 region has 12 residues. Germline V gene lookup returns CDR1 LGHDT and CDR2 YNNKEL (reference sequence). This CDR3 reads CASSLMSYEQYF. CDR3 in DNA: TGTGCCAGCAGTCTTATGTCCTACGAGCAGTACTTC.

The chain employs TRBV7-2 and TRBJ2-3; 8 bases are shared with TRBD2. Looked up from germline, CDR1 is SGHTA and CDR2 is FQGNSA. The V and J ends lost 6 bases and 2 bases, in that order; junction bases with no gene match: 4. This CDR3 is built from 14 residues. CDR3: CASRAGGLTDTQYF. The CDR3 DNA reads as TGTGCCAGCAGGGCGGGAGGACTCACAGATACGCAGTATTTT.

V gene TRBV5-6 combines with J gene TRBJ2-7, with D possibly TRBD2 on 6 matching bases. The germline V gene has CDR1 SGHDT and CDR2 YYEEEE. The V end was cut by 1 base, the J end by 0 bases, with 14 bases between. The CDR3 consists of 16 residues. This CDR3 reads CASSLPRLDSSYEQYF. CDR3 DNA: TGTGCCAGCAGCTTGCCCCGACTAGATAGCTCCTACGAGCAGTACTTC. Together with reference TRBV5-6 and TRBJ2-7, the CDR3 gives the full variable domain: DAGVTQSPTHLIKTRGQQVTLRCSPKSGHDTVSWYQQALGQGPQFIFQYYEEEERQRGNFPDRFSGHQFPNYSSELNVNALLLGDSALYLCASSLPRLDSSYEQYFGPGTRLTVT.

This clone was counted a single time. The rearrangement joins TRBV12-5 to TRBJ2-1, with TRBD2 identical over 12 bases. Germline V gives CDR1 LGHNT, CDR2 FRNRAP. This CDR3 has 14 amino acids. V was pared by 6 bases and J by 5 bases, with 2 bases of the junction left unmatched. Here the CDR3 reads CASGGLAGNNEQFF. The CDR3 nucleotides read TGTGCTAGTGGAGGACTAGCGGGGAACAATGAGCAGTTCTTC.

The chain is built from TRBV7-9 and TRBJ1-4, with 7 bases identical to TRBD1. V shed 5 bases, J shed 8 bases, and the junction held 11 bases outside the gene matches. The germline gives CDR1 SEHNR, CDR2 FQNEAQ (reference sequence). CDR3 length equals 15 residues. The CDR3, as DNA: TGTGCCAGCAGCAAAACAGGGGAGGAGAGCGAAAAACTGTTTTTT. Residues: CASSKTGEESEKLFF.

The chain has TRBV24-1 and TRBJ1-3; D may be TRBD1 (5 bases). Germline assignment: CDR1 KGHDR and CDR2 SFDVKD. This CDR3 has 21 residues. V lost 3 bases and J lost 3, with 29 bases in between. In DNA, the CDR3 is TGTGCCACCAGTGATGGGTTGACAGAAACCTACCCCCACTGTCGTGGAAACACCATATATTTT. It translates to CATSDGLTETYPHCRGNTIYF.

The J gene is TRBJ2-1, the V gene TRBV19; D uncertain. This CDR3 has 12 residues. Germline V CDR1 and CDR2: LNHDA, SQIVND (reference sequence). Trimming shortened V by 2 bases and J by 7 bases, and 6 bases separated the two germline ends. The CDR3 sequence is CASSITENEQFF. CDR3 bases: TGTGCCAGTAGTATAACTGAGAATGAGCAGTTCTTC. Full variable domain (rest looked up from reference TRBV19 and TRBJ2-1): DGGITQSPKYLFRKEGQNVTLSCEQNLNHDAMYWYRQDPGQGLRLIYYSQIVNDFQKGDIAEGYSVSREKKESFPLTVTSAQKNPTAFYLCASSITENEQFFGPGTRLTVL.